A selection of T cell receptor beta chains follows, all from one sample in a study of radiotherapy plus CTLA-4 blockade in lung cancer. The data were produced by immunoSEQ multiplex PCR, yet TCRdb's version contains in-frame clones alone and is incomplete. The sample shows 70,000 to 90,000 clones, approximately 86% of them seen only once. The source was peripheral blood, collected from a patient treated with radiotherapy plus ipilimumab. The receptors here all came from a human donor with non-small cell lung cancer who had stable disease on radiotherapy plus ipilimumab. The CDR3 runs from the conserved cysteine through the conserved F or W.

TRBV19	CASSPRTSGGSTDTQYF
TRBV5-4	CASSPGLAGPTYSSTDTQYF
TRBV5-1	CASSQAGQETQYF
TRBV11-2	CASSLDGQGWGAGELFF
TRBV7-6	CASSTGLDTQYF
TRBV6-5	CASTSGGSQPQHF
TRBV18	CASSPRVNAEGSPLHF
TRBV5-1	CASSHTGQMSYEQYF
TRBV29-1	CSVEERRGAAYEQYF
TRBV5-7	CASSLAGQGGETQYF
TRBV5-1	CASSSLARDTEAFF
TRBV2	CASSEAASGITDTQYF
TRBV9	CASSGTSGYTGELFF
TRBV7-8	CASSLARLAETYEQYF
TRBV18	CASSPPGVSNTEAFF
TRBV7-9	CASSPGGAGDAEAFF
TRBV19	CASSISGRASNEQFF
TRBV19	CASTLGLAGGMGGEQFF
TRBV19	CASGGRQETQYF
TRBV5-1	CASSLAGLGSYEQYF
TRBV2	CAVISDRGNSPLHF
TRBV7-3	CASSPTRAYNEQFF
TRBV25-1	CASSEEQRLDSPLHF
TRBV30	CAWSVQTGLMNTEAFF
TRBV5-6	CASSLATGSVTDTQYF
TRBV14	CASSLWQGFTDTQYF
TRBV19	CASSTLTQGYADTQYF
TRBV6-1	CASRTYEQYF